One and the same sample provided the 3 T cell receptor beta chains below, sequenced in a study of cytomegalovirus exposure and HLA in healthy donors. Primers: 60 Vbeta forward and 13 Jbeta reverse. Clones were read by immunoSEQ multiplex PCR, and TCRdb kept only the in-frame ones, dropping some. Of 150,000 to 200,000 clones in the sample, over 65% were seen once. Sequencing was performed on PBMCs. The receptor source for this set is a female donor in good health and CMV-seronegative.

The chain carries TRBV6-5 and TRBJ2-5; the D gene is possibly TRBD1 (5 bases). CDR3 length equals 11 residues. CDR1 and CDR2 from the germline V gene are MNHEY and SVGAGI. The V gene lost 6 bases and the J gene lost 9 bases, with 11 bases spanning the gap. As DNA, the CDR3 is TGTGCCAGCAGCCAAGCAGGGTCCCAGTACTTC. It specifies CASSQAGSQYF.

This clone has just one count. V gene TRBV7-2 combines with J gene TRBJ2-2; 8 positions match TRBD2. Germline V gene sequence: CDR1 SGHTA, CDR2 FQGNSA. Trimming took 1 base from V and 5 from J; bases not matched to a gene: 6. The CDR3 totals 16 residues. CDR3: CASSLEAGVDTGELFF. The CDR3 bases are TGTGCCAGCAGCTTAGAAGCGGGAGTAGATACCGGGGAGCTGTTTTTT.

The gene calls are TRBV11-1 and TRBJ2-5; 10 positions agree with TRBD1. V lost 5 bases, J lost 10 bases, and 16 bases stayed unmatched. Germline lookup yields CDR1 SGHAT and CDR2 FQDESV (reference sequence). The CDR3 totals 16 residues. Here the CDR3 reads CASSPAGTGVNGIQYF. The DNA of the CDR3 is TGTGCCAGCAGCCCGGCCGGGACAGGGGTGAATGGAATCCAGTACTTC.